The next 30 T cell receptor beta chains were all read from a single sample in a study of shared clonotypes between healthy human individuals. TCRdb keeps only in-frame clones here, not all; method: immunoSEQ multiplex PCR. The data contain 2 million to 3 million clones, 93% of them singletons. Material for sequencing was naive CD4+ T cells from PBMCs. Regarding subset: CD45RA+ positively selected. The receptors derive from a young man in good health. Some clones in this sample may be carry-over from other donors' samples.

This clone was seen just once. Here the CDR3 reads CASKRYPTSGSPNEQYF. The CDR3 nucleotides are TGTGCCAGCAAACGTTACCCGACTAGCGGGAGTCCCAACGAGCAGTACTTC. The genes are TRBV7-2 and TRBJ2-7; 12 bases line up with TRBD2. The CDR3 is made up of 17 amino acids. Germline V gene data show CDR1 as SGHTA and CDR2 as FQGNSA. V was clipped by 7 bases and J by 5 bases; unmatched bases: 15.

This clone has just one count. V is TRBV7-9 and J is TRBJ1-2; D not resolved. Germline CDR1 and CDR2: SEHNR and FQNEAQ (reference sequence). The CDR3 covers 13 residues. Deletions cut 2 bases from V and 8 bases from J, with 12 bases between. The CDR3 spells CASSLPSDRGYTF. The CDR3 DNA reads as TGTGCCAGCAGCTTACCCTCTGACCGGGGCTACACCTTC. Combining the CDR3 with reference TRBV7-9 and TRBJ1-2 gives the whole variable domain DTGVSQNPRHKITKRGQNVTFRCDPISEHNRLYWYRQTLGQGPEFLTYFQNEAQLEKSRLLSDRFSAERPKGSFSTLEIQRTEQGDSAMYLCASSLPSDRGYTFGSGTRLTVV.

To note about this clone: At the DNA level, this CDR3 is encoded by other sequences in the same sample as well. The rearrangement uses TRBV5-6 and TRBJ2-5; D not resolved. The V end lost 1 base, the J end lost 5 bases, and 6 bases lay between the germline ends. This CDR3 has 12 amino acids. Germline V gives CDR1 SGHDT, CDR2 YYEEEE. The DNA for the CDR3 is TGTGCCAGCAGCTTGTGGAAGGAGACCCAGTACTTC. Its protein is CASSLWKETQYF.

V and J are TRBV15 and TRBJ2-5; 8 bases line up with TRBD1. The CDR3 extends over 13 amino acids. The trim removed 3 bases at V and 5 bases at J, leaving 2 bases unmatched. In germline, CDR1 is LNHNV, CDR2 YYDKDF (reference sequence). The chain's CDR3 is CATSSRGRETQYF. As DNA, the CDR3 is TGTGCCACCAGCAGCAGGGGGCGGGAGACCCAGTACTTC.

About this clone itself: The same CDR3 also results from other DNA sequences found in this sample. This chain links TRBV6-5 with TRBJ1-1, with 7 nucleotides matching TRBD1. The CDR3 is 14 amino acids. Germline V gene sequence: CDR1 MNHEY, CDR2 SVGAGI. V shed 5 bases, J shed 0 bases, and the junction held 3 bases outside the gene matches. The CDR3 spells CASSAGTVNTEAFF. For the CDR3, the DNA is TGTGCCAGCAGTGCCGGGACAGTGAACACTGAAGCTTTCTTT.

CDR3 residues: CASAPTVYNEQFF. CDR3 nucleotides: TGTGCTAGTGCCCCGACTGTCTACAATGAGCAGTTCTTC. The chain uses TRBV12-5 and TRBJ2-1, with D uncertain. Germline-derived CDR1 and CDR2 are LGHNT and FRNRAP. V was shortened by 7 bases and J by 3 bases, with 10 bases between the two germline ends. The CDR3 extends over 13 amino acids.

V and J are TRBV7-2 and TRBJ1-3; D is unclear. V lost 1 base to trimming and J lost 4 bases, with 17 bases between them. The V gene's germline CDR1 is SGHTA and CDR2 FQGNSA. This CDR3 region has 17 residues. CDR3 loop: CASSLEFWGSAGNTIYF. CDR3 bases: TGTGCCAGCAGCTTAGAATTTTGGGGTTCGGCGGGAAACACCATATATTTT.

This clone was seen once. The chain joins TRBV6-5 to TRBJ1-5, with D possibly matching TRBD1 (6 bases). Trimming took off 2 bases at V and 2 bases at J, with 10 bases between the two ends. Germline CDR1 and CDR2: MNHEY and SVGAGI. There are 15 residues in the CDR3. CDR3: CASSYGTRGNQPQHF. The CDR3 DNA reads TGTGCCAGCAGTTACGGGACAAGGGGCAATCAGCCCCAGCATTTT.

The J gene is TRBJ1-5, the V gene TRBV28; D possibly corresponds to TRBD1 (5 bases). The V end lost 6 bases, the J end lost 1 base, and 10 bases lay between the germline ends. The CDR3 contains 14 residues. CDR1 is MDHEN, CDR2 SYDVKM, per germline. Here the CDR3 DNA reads TGTGCCAGCAGGGGGGAACGGAGCAATCAGCCCCAGCATTTT. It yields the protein CASRGERSNQPQHF.

The CDR3 nucleotides are TGTGCCAGCAGTTCTCCGCTTAGGTGGGAGACGACTAATGAAAAACTGTTTTTT. Translating gives CASSSPLRWETTNEKLFF. The chain uses TRBV28 and TRBJ1-4; D unclear. The CDR3 contains 18 residues. Trimming removed 4 bases at V and 2 bases at J, with 20 bases between. Per the germline V gene, CDR1 is MDHEN and CDR2 is SYDVKM.

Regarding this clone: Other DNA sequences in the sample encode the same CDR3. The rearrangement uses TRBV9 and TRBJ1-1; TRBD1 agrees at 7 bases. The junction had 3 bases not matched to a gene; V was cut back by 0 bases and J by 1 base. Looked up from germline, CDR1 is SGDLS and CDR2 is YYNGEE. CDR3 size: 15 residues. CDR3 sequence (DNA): TGTGCCAGCAGCGTAGTGGGACAGACGAACACTGAAGCTTTCTTT. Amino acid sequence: CASSVVGQTNTEAFF.

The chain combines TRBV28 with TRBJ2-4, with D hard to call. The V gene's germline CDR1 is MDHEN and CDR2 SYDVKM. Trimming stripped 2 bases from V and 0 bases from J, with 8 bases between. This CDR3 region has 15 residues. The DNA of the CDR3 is TGTGCCAGCAGTTTAATAACCCTAGCCAAAAACATTCAGTACTTC. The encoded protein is CASSLITLAKNIQYF.

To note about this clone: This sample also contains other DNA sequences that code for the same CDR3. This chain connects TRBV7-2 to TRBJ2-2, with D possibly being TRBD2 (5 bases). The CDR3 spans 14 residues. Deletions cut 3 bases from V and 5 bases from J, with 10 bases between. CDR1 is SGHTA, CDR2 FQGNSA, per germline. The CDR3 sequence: CASSLGSGTGELFF. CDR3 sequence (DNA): TGTGCCAGCAGCTTGGGGAGTGGAACCGGGGAGCTGTTTTTT.

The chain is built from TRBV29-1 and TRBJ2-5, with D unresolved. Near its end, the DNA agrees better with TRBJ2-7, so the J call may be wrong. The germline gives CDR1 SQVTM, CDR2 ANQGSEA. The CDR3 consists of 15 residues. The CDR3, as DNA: TGCAGCGTTGAATCTCGACTGGGTAGTAATAACGAGCAGTACTTC. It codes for CSVESRLGSNNEQYF.

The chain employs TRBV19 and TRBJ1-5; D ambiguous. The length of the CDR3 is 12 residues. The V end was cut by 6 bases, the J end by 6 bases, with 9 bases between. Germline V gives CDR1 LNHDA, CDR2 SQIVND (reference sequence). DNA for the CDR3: TGTGCCAGTAGGACGAGTAGTCAGCCCCAGCATTTT. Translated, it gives CASRTSSQPQHF.

The CDR3 region is CASSLTGAYYEQYF. CDR3 sequence (DNA): TGTGCCAGCAGTTTGACAGGGGCCTACTACGAGCAGTACTTC. The gene calls are TRBV28 and TRBJ2-7; TRBD1 matches at 8 bases. With 3 bases clipped from V and 3 bases from J, the junction kept 4 bases outside the gene matches. CDR3 length equals 14 residues. The V gene's germline CDR1 is MDHEN and CDR2 SYDVKM. Variable domain in full (rest from reference TRBV28 and TRBJ2-7): DVKVTQSSRYLVKRTGEKVFLECVQDMDHENMFWYRQDPGLGLRLIYFSYDVKMKEKGDIPEGYSVSREKKERFSLILESASTNQTSMYLCASSLTGAYYEQYFGPGTRLTVT.

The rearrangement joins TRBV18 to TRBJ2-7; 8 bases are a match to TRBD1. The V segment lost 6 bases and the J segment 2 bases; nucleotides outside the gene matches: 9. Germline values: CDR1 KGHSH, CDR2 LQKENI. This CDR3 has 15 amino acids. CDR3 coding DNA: TGTGCCAGCTCGCTAACACAGGGGGGACCCTACGAGCAGTACTTC. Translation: CASSLTQGGPYEQYF.

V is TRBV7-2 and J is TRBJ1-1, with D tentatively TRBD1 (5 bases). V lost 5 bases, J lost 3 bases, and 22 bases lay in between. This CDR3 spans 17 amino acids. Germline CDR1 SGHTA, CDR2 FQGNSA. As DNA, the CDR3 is TGTGCCAGCAGCACCCGGGCCGCCAGGGAGGCAGACACTGAAGCTTTCTTT. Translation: CASSTRAAREADTEAFF.

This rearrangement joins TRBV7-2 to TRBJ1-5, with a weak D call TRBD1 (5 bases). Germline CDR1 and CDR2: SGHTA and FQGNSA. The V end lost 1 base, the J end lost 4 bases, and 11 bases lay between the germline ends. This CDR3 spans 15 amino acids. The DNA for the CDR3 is TGTGCCAGCAGCTTAGTAGCGGCAGGGAATCAGCCCCAGCATTTT. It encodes CASSLVAAGNQPQHF. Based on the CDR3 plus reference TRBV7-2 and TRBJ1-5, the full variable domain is GAGVSQSPSNKVTEKGKDVELRCDPISGHTALYWYRQSLGQGLEFLIYFQGNSAPDKSGLPSDRFSAERTGGSVSTLTIQRTQQEDSAVYLCASSLVAAGNQPQHFGDGTRLSIL.

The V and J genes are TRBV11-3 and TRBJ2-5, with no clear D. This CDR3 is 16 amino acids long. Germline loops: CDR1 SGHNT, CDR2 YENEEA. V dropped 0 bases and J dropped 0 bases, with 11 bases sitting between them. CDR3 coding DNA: TGTGCCAGCAGCTTAGATGGAAACGCCGACCAAGAGACCCAGTACTTC. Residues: CASSLDGNADQETQYF.

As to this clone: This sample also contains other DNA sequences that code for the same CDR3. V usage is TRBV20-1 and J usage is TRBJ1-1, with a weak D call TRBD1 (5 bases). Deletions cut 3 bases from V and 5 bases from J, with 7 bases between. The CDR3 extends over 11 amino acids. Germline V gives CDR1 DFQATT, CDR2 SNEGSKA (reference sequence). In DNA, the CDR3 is TGCAGTGCTAGCGGGGGAACTGAAGCTTTCTTT. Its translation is CSASGGTEAFF.

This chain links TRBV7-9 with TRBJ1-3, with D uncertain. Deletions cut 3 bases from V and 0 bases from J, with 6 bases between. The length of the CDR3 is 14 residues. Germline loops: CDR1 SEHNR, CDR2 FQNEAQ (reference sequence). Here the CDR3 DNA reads TGTGCCAGCAGCTTCGAGGTCTCTGGAAACACCATATATTTT. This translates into CASSFEVSGNTIYF.

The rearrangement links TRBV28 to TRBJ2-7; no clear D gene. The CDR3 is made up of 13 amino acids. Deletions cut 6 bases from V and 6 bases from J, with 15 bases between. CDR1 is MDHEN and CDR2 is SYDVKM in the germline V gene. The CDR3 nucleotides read TGTGCCAGCAGGCCGGGCCTCCCTGGCGAGCAGTACTTC. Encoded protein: CASRPGLPGEQYF. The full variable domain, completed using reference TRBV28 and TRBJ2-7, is DVKVTQSSRYLVKRTGEKVFLECVQDMDHENMFWYRQDPGLGLRLIYFSYDVKMKEKGDIPEGYSVSREKKERFSLILESASTNQTSMYLCASRPGLPGEQYFGPGTRLTVT.

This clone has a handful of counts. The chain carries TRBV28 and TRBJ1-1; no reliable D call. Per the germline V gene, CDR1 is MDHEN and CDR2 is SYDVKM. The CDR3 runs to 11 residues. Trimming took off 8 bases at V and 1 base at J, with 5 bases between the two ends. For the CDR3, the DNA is TGTGCCAGCTTCGAGAACACTGAAGCTTTCTTT. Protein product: CASFENTEAFF.

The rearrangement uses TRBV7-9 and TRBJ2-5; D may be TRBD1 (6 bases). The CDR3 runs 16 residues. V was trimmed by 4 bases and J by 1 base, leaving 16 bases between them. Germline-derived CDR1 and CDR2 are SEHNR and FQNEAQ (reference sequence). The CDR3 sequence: CASSSKPGQLQETQYF. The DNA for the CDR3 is TGTGCCAGCAGCTCGAAACCCGGACAGCTCCAAGAGACCCAGTACTTC. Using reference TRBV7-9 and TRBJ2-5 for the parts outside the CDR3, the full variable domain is DTGVSQNPRHKITKRGQNVTFRCDPISEHNRLYWYRQTLGQGPEFLTYFQNEAQLEKSRLLSDRFSAERPKGSFSTLEIQRTEQGDSAMYLCASSSKPGQLQETQYFGPGTRLLVL.

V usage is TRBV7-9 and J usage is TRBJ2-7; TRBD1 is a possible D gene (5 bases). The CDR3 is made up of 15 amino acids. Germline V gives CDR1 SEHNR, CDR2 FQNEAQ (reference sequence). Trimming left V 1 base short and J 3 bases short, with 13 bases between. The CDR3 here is CASSLGGDSNYEQYF. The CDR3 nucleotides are TGTGCCAGCAGCTTAGGCGGTGACAGTAACTACGAGCAGTACTTC. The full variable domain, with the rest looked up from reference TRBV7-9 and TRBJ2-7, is DTGVSQNPRHKITKRGQNVTFRCDPISEHNRLYWYRQTLGQGPEFLTYFQNEAQLEKSRLLSDRFSAERPKGSFSTLEIQRTEQGDSAMYLCASSLGGDSNYEQYFGPGTRLTVT.

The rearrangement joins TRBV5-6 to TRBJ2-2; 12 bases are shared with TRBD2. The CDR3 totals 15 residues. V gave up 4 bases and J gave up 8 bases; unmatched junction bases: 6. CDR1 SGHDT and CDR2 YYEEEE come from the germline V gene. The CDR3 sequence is CASSPSGRVPGELFF. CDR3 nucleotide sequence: TGTGCCAGCAGCCCTAGCGGGAGGGTGCCTGGGGAGCTGTTTTTT.

CDR3 sequence reads: CASSFLKQGGDQPQHF. The CDR3 DNA reads TGTGCCAGCAGCTTCCTAAAGCAAGGGGGCGATCAGCCCCAGCATTTT. The chain links TRBV5-8 to TRBJ1-5; the match to TRBD1 covers 7 bases. Germline CDR1 reads SGHTS; CDR2 reads YDEGEE. V lost 2 bases and J lost 5; bases outside the gene matches: 10. The CDR3 has 16 residues.

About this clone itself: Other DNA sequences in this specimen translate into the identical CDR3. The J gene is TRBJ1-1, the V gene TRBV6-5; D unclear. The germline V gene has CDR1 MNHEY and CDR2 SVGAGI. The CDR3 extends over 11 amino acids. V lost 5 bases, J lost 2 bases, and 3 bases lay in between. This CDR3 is CASSSNTEAFF. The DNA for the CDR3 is TGTGCCAGCAGTAGCAACACTGAAGCTTTCTTT.

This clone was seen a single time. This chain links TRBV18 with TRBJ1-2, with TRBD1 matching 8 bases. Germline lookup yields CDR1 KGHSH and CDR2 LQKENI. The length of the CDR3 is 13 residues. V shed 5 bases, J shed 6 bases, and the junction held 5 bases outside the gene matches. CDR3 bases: TGTGCCAGCTCAGAGGACAGGGCGAATGGCTACACCTTC. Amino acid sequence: CASSEDRANGYTF.